The sample holds one count of the clone carrying this T cell receptor (beta chain). The target antigen is unknown. 60 Vbeta and 13 Jbeta primers were used in PCR. TCRdb's table, derived via immunoSEQ multiplex PCR, lists solely in-frame clones and lacks some. This table has fewer than 140,000 clones, roughly 80% appearing once. The CDR3 contains 19 residues. Germline CDR1 is LGHNA and CDR2 is YSLEER. V dropped 0 bases and J dropped 4 bases, with 24 bases sitting between them. The data were obtained in a study of cytomegalovirus exposure and HLA in healthy donors. Study overall: Among around 170 million T cells, an earlier analysis found roughly 100 million unique TCR beta sequences.

The study, taken as a whole, reports: Most TCR sequences were uncommon, yet certain public TCRs appeared in many donors.

The sequenced sample was PBMCs. This sequence was found in a man in his sixties in good health and CMV-seronegative. J is TRBJ1-1 and V is TRBV4-3; TRBD1 might be the D (5 bases). This chain's CDR3 is CASSQEAGLKIIGGTEAFF. DNA for the CDR3: TGCGCCAGCAGCCAAGAGGCGGGACTCAAAATAATTGGTGGCACTGAAGCTTTCTTT.